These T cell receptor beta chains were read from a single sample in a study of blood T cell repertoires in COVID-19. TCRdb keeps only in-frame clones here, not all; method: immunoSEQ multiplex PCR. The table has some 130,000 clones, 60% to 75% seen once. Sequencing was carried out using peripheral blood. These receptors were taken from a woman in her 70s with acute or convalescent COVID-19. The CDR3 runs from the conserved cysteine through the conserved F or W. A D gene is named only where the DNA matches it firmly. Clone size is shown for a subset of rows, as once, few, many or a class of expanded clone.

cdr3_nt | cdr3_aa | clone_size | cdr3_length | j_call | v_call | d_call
TGCGCCAGCAGCTTATTTCTACAGGGATGGAACACTGAAGCTTTCTTT | CASSLFLQGWNTEAFF | NA | 16 | TRBJ1-1 | TRBV5-1 | NA
TGCGCCAGCAGCACGACGGGGTCCCGGGAGACCCAGTACTTC | CASSTTGSRETQYF | NA | 14 | TRBJ2-5 | TRBV5-1 | NA
TGTGCCAGCAGCCTAGACAGCCCAGCGGGAGAGCAGTACTTC | CASSLDSPAGEQYF | NA | 14 | TRBJ2-7 | TRBV7-9 | TRBD2
TGTGCCAGTAGTATCTCCGCGCTGAACACTGAAGCTTTCTTT | CASSISALNTEAFF | NA | 14 | TRBJ1-1 | TRBV19 | NA
TGTGCCAGCAGCTTGCGTACTCCGGGACAGGGACTAGCTTTCTTT | CASSLRTPGQGLAFF | NA | 15 | TRBJ1-1 | TRBV5-8 | TRBD1
TGTGCCTGGAGCTCTAGGACAGGGGAACCTGCAGATACGCAGTATTTT | CAWSSRTGEPADTQYF | NA | 16 | TRBJ2-3 | TRBV30 | TRBD1
TGTGCCAGCAGCCCCGAGACGGAGATAATGAGGAAACTGTTTTTT | CASSPETEIMRKLFF | NA | 15 | TRBJ1-4 | TRBV3-1/TRBV3-2 | NA
TGTGCCAGCAGACAGGGTATTTTCTATGGCTACACCTTC | CASRQGIFYGYTF | few | 13 | TRBJ1-2 | TRBV27 | NA
TGTGCTAGCAGCCCCGACAGAACAGATACGCAGTATTTT | CASSPDRTDTQYF | NA | 13 | TRBJ2-3 | TRBV7-7 | NA
TGTGCCAGCAGCTTTCTCCGGGACAGGGGATACACCGGGGAGCTGTTTTTT | CASSFLRDRGYTGELFF | NA | 17 | TRBJ2-2 | TRBV7-2 | TRBD1
TGTGCCAGCAGACCGGGACTAGCTTTCTACGAGCAGTACTTC | CASRPGLAFYEQYF | NA | 14 | TRBJ2-7 | TRBV11-2 | TRBD2
TGTGCCAGCAGTTACTCGAGGGGGCTTGGCTATGGCTACACCTTC | CASSYSRGLGYGYTF | NA | 15 | TRBJ1-2 | TRBV6-2/TRBV6-3 | TRBD1
TGTGCCCAGCGGGAGCCCACCGGGGAGCTGTTTTTT | CAQREPTGELFF | NA | 12 | TRBJ2-2 | TRBV7-8 | TRBD2
TGTGCCAGCCGATGGGGGCTGGATCAGCCCCAGCATTTT | CASRWGLDQPQHF | NA | 13 | TRBJ1-5 | TRBV6-5 | NA
TGTGCCAGCAGTTTGGCCTCAGGTTACGAGCAGTACTTC | CASSLASGYEQYF | NA | 13 | TRBJ2-7 | TRBV27 | NA
TGTGCCAGCAGTTTAGGGGACACGTATAATTCACCCCTCCACTTT | CASSLGDTYNSPLHF | many | 15 | TRBJ1-6 | TRBV28 | NA
TGTGCAAGTCGCTTAGTACGACAGGGGTTGGAGACCCAGTACTTC | CASRLVRQGLETQYF | once | 15 | TRBJ2-5 | TRBV12-2 | NA